Following are 25 T cell receptor beta chains from one sample sequenced in a study of Ad26.COV2.S vaccination and SARS-CoV-2 variants. TCRdb's copy holds only in-frame clones and misses some; the assay was immunoSEQ multiplex PCR. The sample holds roughly 330,000 clones, under 90% seen once. As to treatment: over 15 received Ad26.COV2.S at low or high dose, single or two shots; about five received placebo; per-sample allocation not given. Samples came from day 63 after the first vaccine or placebo injection. Source: peripheral blood, taken in a trial of Ad26.COV2.S vaccine versus placebo. Source of these receptors: a person aged 18-60 years who received the Ad26.COV2.S COVID-19 vaccine or a placebo.

The V gene is TRBV7-2, the J gene TRBJ2-3, with D tentatively TRBD2 (5 bases). With 1 base removed from V and 0 bases from J, the gap between germline ends came to 8 bases. The CDR3 runs 15 residues. Germline V gives CDR1 SGHTA, CDR2 FQGNSA. The DNA of the CDR3 is TGTGCCAGCAGCTTAGGAGGGCAGAGCACAGATACGCAGTATTTT. This encodes CASSLGGQSTDTQYF.

The chain combines TRBV19 with TRBJ1-1; D is perhaps TRBD1 (5 bases). V lost 7 bases, J lost 10 bases, and 19 bases lay in between. CDR1 is LNHDA, CDR2 SQIVND, per germline (reference sequence). The CDR3 totals 13 residues. Here the CDR3 DNA reads TGTGCCAGTATTGACGGGGCCGCCGCAGGAGCTTTCTTT. Its translation: CASIDGAAAGAFF.

V and J are TRBV13 and TRBJ2-7; 10 bases agree with TRBD1. The CDR3 contains 15 residues. The V gene end was trimmed by 5 bases and the J gene end by 0 bases; junction bases not matched to a gene: 4. Looked up from germline, CDR1 is PRHDT and CDR2 is FYEKMQ (reference sequence). The CDR3 here is CASSPGQGDSYEQYF. The CDR3 region has the DNA TGTGCCAGCAGCCCCGGACAGGGGGACTCCTACGAGCAGTACTTC.

The J gene is TRBJ2-1, the V gene TRBV2; possibly TRBD1 or TRBD2 for D (5 bases each). Per the germline V gene, CDR1 is SNHLY and CDR2 is FYNNEI. This CDR3 has 15 amino acids. Trimming shortened V by 4 bases and J by 10 bases, and 20 bases separated the two germline ends. CDR3 sequence (DNA): TGTGCCAGCAGTGGTGGCGCTACCGTAGGGGAGGAGCAGTTCTTC. Amino acid sequence: CASSGGATVGEEQFF.

This clone appeared a single time. This chain links TRBV5-4 with TRBJ1-2; D gene unclear. Deletions cut 2 bases from V and 7 bases from J, with 12 bases between. CDR1 is SGHNT, CDR2 YYREEE, per germline (reference sequence). This CDR3 region has 13 residues. The CDR3 sequence is CASSFSQSFGYTF. The DNA of the CDR3 is TGTGCCAGCAGCTTTTCGCAGTCTTTTGGCTACACCTTC.

The chain uses TRBV28 and TRBJ1-1; possibly TRBD1 for D (5 bases). V was shortened by 5 bases and J by 4 bases, with 17 bases between the two germline ends. From germline, CDR1 is MDHEN and CDR2 SYDVKM. The CDR3 runs 15 residues. The chain's CDR3 is CASSQGGAGGTEAFF. CDR3 nucleotide sequence: TGTGCCAGCAGTCAGGGCGGGGCCGGGGGCACTGAAGCTTTCTTT. Based on the CDR3 plus reference TRBV28 and TRBJ1-1, the full variable domain is DVKVTQSSRYLVKRTGEKVFLECVQDMDHENMFWYRQDPGLGLRLIYFSYDVKMKEKGDIPEGYSVSREKKERFSLILESASTNQTSMYLCASSQGGAGGTEAFFGQGTRLTVV.

The genes are TRBV3-1 (or the pseudogene TRBV3-2) and TRBJ2-1; D perhaps matches TRBD1 (6 bases). V shed 3 bases and J shed 10 bases, with 13 bases lying between them. Germline assignment: CDR1 LGHDT and CDR2 YNNKEL (reference sequence). This CDR3 spans 13 amino acids. In DNA form, the CDR3 reads TGTGCCAGCAGCCACGTTACAGGGTTGGAGCAGTTCTTC. It yields the protein CASSHVTGLEQFF.

This chain links TRBV5-8 with TRBJ2-3; D is unclear. Trimming stripped 1 base from V and 3 bases from J, with 9 bases between. The CDR3 length is 14 residues. Germline lookup yields CDR1 SGHTS and CDR2 YDEGEE. The CDR3 loop reads CASSLWESTDTQYF. The CDR3 DNA reads as TGTGCCAGCAGCTTGTGGGAATCGACAGATACGCAGTATTTT. The whole variable domain, filled in from reference TRBV5-8 and TRBJ2-3, reads EAGVTQSPTHLIKTRGQQATLRCSPISGHTSVYWYQQALGLGLQFLLWYDEGEERNRGNFPPRFSGRQFPNYSSELNVNALELEDSALYLCASSLWESTDTQYFGPGTRLTVL.

This rearrangement joins TRBV19 to TRBJ1-1; the D is unclear. The CDR3 totals 12 residues. The V and J ends lost 6 bases and 1 base respectively, with 6 bases between them. Germline values: CDR1 LNHDA, CDR2 SQIVND (reference sequence). The CDR3 loop reads CASRGGNTEAFF. For the CDR3, the DNA is TGTGCCAGTAGGGGAGGGAACACTGAAGCTTTCTTT.

This chain's CDR3 is CAIGDRINQPQHF. The DNA for the CDR3 is TGTGCCATCGGGGACAGAATCAATCAGCCCCAGCATTTT. This chain links TRBV10-3 with TRBJ1-5, with TRBD1 matching 7 bases. The CDR3 has 13 amino acids. With V trimmed by 8 bases and J by 3 bases, 4 bases remained unmatched. Germline values: CDR1 ENHRY, CDR2 SYGVKD.

The chain joins TRBV27 to TRBJ1-1; possible D gene TRBD1, 5 bases. This CDR3 has 13 amino acids. Germline assignment: CDR1 MNHEY and CDR2 SMNVEV (reference sequence). V was clipped by 3 bases and J by 8 bases, with 13 bases between them. The CDR3 is CASSLGHLDEAFF. The CDR3 nucleotides are TGTGCCAGCAGTTTGGGGCACCTCGACGAAGCTTTCTTT.

The genes are TRBV6-5 and TRBJ2-2; 9 positions agree with TRBD1. The CDR3 length is 15 residues. CDR1 and CDR2 (germline): MNHEY, SVGAGI. V shed 6 bases and J 1 base; nucleotides not matched to a gene: 3. The CDR3 DNA reads TGTGCCAGCAGCGGACAGGGGCGGAACACCGGGGAGCTGTTTTTT. Translating gives CASSGQGRNTGELFF.

This chain joins TRBV5-8 and TRBJ2-5; D may be TRBD2 (6 bases). V lost 0 bases and J 3 bases, leaving 21 bases between the germline ends. Germline V gene sequence: CDR1 SGHTS, CDR2 YDEGEE. The CDR3 loop spans 18 amino acids. As DNA, the CDR3 is TGTGCCAGCAGCTTGGCCCACTTATTAGGGGACTCCAAAGAGACCCAGTACTTC. Amino acid sequence: CASSLAHLLGDSKETQYF.

This chain uses TRBV27 with TRBJ2-1; 10 bases line up with TRBD1. J lost 8 bases, V lost 5 bases, and 3 bases had no gene match. The length of the CDR3 is 13 residues. Germline assignment: CDR1 MNHEY and CDR2 SMNVEV (reference sequence). The DNA of the CDR3 is TGTGCCAGCAGTGCGACAGGGGGCTATGAGCAGTTCTTC. Its protein product is CASSATGGYEQFF.

V usage is TRBV4-1 and J usage is TRBJ1-2; D uncertain. Germline assignment: CDR1 MGHRA and CDR2 YSYEKL. CDR3 length equals 14 residues. V dropped 0 bases and J dropped 6 bases, with 11 bases sitting between them. The CDR3 DNA sequence: TGCGCCAGCAGCCAAGATCAGTACTTTGATGGCTACACCTTC. Translated, it gives CASSQDQYFDGYTF.

The chain combines TRBV2 with TRBJ2-3, with D possibly being TRBD1 or TRBD2 (6 bases each). V was shortened by 10 bases and J by 1 base, with 15 bases between the two germline ends. The germline V gene encodes CDR1 SNHLY and CDR2 FYNNEI. This CDR3 comprises 14 residues. DNA of the CDR3: TGTGCCACCAGGCAAAGGGGGGGCACAGATACGCAGTATTTT. Translated: CATRQRGGTDTQYF.

In this sample, this clone turned up once. This chain links TRBV7-2 with TRBJ2-3; D is undetermined. Trimming stripped 1 base from V and 3 bases from J, with 11 bases between. Germline V lookup: CDR1 SGHTA, CDR2 FQGNSA. The CDR3 runs 15 residues. As DNA, the CDR3 is TGTGCCAGCAGCTTAGTAGGGTTTATAACAGATACGCAGTATTTT. This sequence encodes CASSLVGFITDTQYF.

J is TRBJ1-1 and V is TRBV10-1; D not resolved. V was clipped by 7 bases and J by 1 base, with 13 bases between them. This CDR3 has 14 residues. Germline CDR1 is WNHNN and CDR2 is SYGVQD (reference sequence). CDR3 sequence: CASKTGEQNTEAFF. The CDR3 DNA reads as TGCGCCAGCAAGACCGGGGAACAGAACACTGAAGCTTTCTTT.

The chain employs TRBV10-3 and TRBJ2-7, with D unclear. This CDR3 has 9 residues. V was shortened by 3 bases and J by 6 bases, with 0 bases between the two germline ends. The germline V gene encodes CDR1 ENHRY and CDR2 SYGVKD. CDR3 region: CAISDEQYF. Written as DNA, the CDR3 is TGTGCCATCAGTGACGAGCAGTACTTC.

The gene calls are TRBV7-3 and TRBJ1-4; D not certain. The length of the CDR3 is 13 residues. Trimming took 0 bases from V and 10 from J, leaving 9 bases between them. Per germline, CDR1 SGHTA and CDR2 FQGTGA. The DNA of the CDR3 is TGTGCCAGCAGCTTAACAGGCCAAGGAAAACTGTTTTTT. It encodes CASSLTGQGKLFF.

The V gene is TRBV27, the J gene TRBJ2-7; perhaps TRBD1 as D (6 bases). The V end lost 6 bases, the J end lost 1 base, and 19 bases lay between the germline ends. Germline CDR1 and CDR2: MNHEY and SMNVEV (reference sequence). This CDR3 spans 16 amino acids. CDR3 DNA sequence: TGTGCCAGCAGCTTTGGGCCAACAGGGCCTTCCTACGAGCAGTACTTC. It codes for CASSFGPTGPSYEQYF.

The gene calls are TRBV28 and TRBJ1-1; no definite D call. Trimming stripped 6 bases from V and 2 bases from J, with 13 bases between. The CDR3 runs to 14 residues. CDR1 MDHEN and CDR2 SYDVKM come from the germline V gene. CDR3 sequence reads: CASSPPGPNTEAFF. In nucleotides, the CDR3 is TGTGCCAGCAGCCCACCCGGGCCCAACACTGAAGCTTTCTTT.

This chain connects TRBV2 to TRBJ1-1, with no clear D. The CDR3 runs to 13 residues. Trimming removed 9 bases from V and 3 bases from J, with 14 bases in between. The V gene's germline CDR1 is SNHLY and CDR2 FYNNEI. The chain's CDR3 is CASTSGSYTEAFF. The DNA of the CDR3 is TGTGCCAGTACCTCGGGGTCCTACACTGAAGCTTTCTTT.

V and J are TRBV7-2 and TRBJ2-1, with 11 bases matching TRBD2. V was clipped by 2 bases and J by 2 bases; unmatched bases: 2. In germline, CDR1 is SGHTA, CDR2 FQGNSA. The CDR3 runs 16 residues. The CDR3 reads CASSLTSGGPYNEQFF. DNA of the CDR3: TGTGCCAGCAGCTTAACTAGCGGGGGACCCTACAATGAGCAGTTCTTC.

J is TRBJ1-2 and V is TRBV7-2; D not resolved. V was shortened by 8 bases and J by 5 bases, with 15 bases between the two germline ends. This CDR3 region has 13 residues. Germline assignment: CDR1 SGHTA and CDR2 FQGNSA. CDR3 region: CASGTGGRYGYTF. The CDR3 nucleotides read TGTGCCAGCGGAACCGGAGGGCGTTATGGCTACACCTTC.